These 10 T cell receptor beta chains were sequenced from one sample in a study of shared T cell receptors in the human thymus. The data were produced by immunoSEQ multiplex PCR, yet TCRdb's version contains in-frame clones alone and is incomplete. The table has more than 550,000 clones, more than 70% seen once. The same specimen was also included in a second study, on human thymus T cells.

Sequences were obtained from thymocytes. All receptors come from a boy in the first two years of life with a congenital heart defect.

This clone was detected only a few times. This chain uses TRBV6-4 with TRBJ1-4; D gene uncertain. The CDR3 contains 11 residues. Trimming left V 6 bases short and J 8 bases short, with 7 bases between. CDR1 MRHNA and CDR2 SNTAGT come from the germline V gene. CDR3: CASRTQEKLFF. The CDR3 DNA is TGTGCCAGCAGAACCCAGGAAAAACTGTTTTTT.

In regard to this clone: A read error may produce the germline difference seen at one junction end. The CDR3: CAWSVGGQGALNGQFF. CDR3 DNA sequence: TGTGCCTGGAGTGTGGGAGGACAGGGGGCGCTTAATGGGCAGTTCTTC. This sequence joins TRBV30 and TRBJ2-1, with TRBD1 matching over 11 bases. The germline V gene encodes CDR1 GTSNPN and CDR2 SVGIG (reference sequence). This CDR3 comprises 16 residues.

J is TRBJ1-1 and V is TRBV5-8; tentatively, D is TRBD1 (5 bases). This CDR3 is 18 amino acids long. Germline lookup yields CDR1 SGHTS and CDR2 YDEGEE. Trimming took 2 bases from V and 4 from J, leaving 24 bases between them. CDR3 sequence: CASSFPIPSTRAVTEAFF. The CDR3 DNA follows: TGTGCCAGCAGCTTTCCAATCCCAAGTACCAGGGCCGTCACTGAAGCTTTCTTT.

The V call is TRBV5-1, the J call TRBJ2-1, with D tentatively TRBD1 (5 bases). Per the germline V gene, CDR1 is SGHRS and CDR2 is YFSETQ. CDR3 length: 13 residues. V lost 3 bases to trimming and J lost 4 bases, with 8 bases between them. In DNA, the CDR3 is TGCGCCAGCAGCTACCGACAGTACAATGAGCAGTTCTTC. This gives the protein CASSYRQYNEQFF.

This rearrangement joins TRBV18 to TRBJ2-1; 16 bases are shared with TRBD2. Germline loops: CDR1 KGHSH, CDR2 LQKENI. The CDR3 extends over 21 amino acids. After removal of 3 bases from V and 2 bases from J, the junction contained 13 bases not matched to a gene. The CDR3 protein is CASSPEGLAGGPNLTYNEQFF. Here the CDR3 DNA reads TGTGCCAGCTCACCCGAGGGACTAGCGGGGGGGCCCAACTTAACCTACAATGAGCAGTTCTTC.

V is TRBV4-1 and J is TRBJ2-1, with TRBD2 matching 11 bases. Germline CDR1 and CDR2: MGHRA and YSYEKL. This CDR3 contains 16 residues. V was clipped by 3 bases and J by 5 bases; unmatched bases: 6. This chain's CDR3 is CASSHSGLAVDNEQFF. CDR3 DNA sequence: TGCGCCAGCAGCCACTCGGGACTAGCGGTTGACAATGAGCAGTTCTTC.

The chain couples TRBV15 to TRBJ1-5; TRBD1 matches at 8 bases. The CDR3 totals 17 residues. V was pared by 3 bases and J by 1 base, with 8 bases of the junction left unmatched. Germline CDR1 LNHNV, CDR2 YYDKDF (reference sequence). The CDR3 DNA follows: TGTGCCACCAGCAGGAACGACAGGGGTCGGAGCAATCAGCCCCAGCATTTT. This gives the protein CATSRNDRGRSNQPQHF. Using reference TRBV15 and TRBJ1-5 for the parts outside the CDR3, the full variable domain is DAMVIQNPRYQVTQFGKPVTLSCSQTLNHNVMYWYQQKSSQAPKLLFHYYDKDFNNEADTPDNFQSRRPNTSFCFLDIRSPGLGDTAMYLCATSRNDRGRSNQPQHFGDGTRLSIL.

A note on this clone: One end of the junction does not line up with germline, which may come from a read error. The chain couples TRBV5-6 to TRBJ2-5, with 11 bases lining up with TRBD1. The CDR3 loop spans 15 amino acids. CDR1 is SGHDT, CDR2 YYEEEE, per germline. In DNA, the CDR3 is TGTGCCGGCAGCCCAGGACAGGGGGCTTATAAGACCCAGTACTTC. Translation gives CAGSPGQGAYKTQYF.

The chain carries TRBV25-1 and TRBJ2-3, with D tentatively TRBD1 (6 bases). Germline V gives CDR1 MGHDK, CDR2 SYGVNS. This CDR3 has 15 residues. V lost 2 bases and J lost 1, with 10 bases in between. In DNA, the CDR3 is TGTGCCAGCAGTGAAGGGGACACATGCACAGATACGCAGTATTTT. Encoded protein: CASSEGDTCTDTQYF.

The chain employs TRBV5-6 and TRBJ1-1; D is perhaps TRBD1 (6 bases). Germline V lookup: CDR1 SGHDT, CDR2 YYEEEE. This CDR3 region has 16 residues. Trimming left V 0 bases short and J 0 bases short, with 12 bases between. CDR3 region: CASSLDQGIMNTEAFF. CDR3 in DNA: TGTGCCAGCAGCTTGGATCAGGGGATCATGAACACTGAAGCTTTCTTT. The full variable domain, its missing parts supplied by reference TRBV5-6 and TRBJ1-1, is DAGVTQSPTHLIKTRGQQVTLRCSPKSGHDTVSWYQQALGQGPQFIFQYYEEEERQRGNFPDRFSGHQFPNYSSELNVNALLLGDSALYLCASSLDQGIMNTEAFFGQGTRLTVV.